The 5 T cell receptor beta chains below come from one sample, sequenced in a study of T cell responses to AZD1222 COVID-19 vaccine. Some clones are missing from TCRdb's copy, which holds only in-frame ones; the method was immunoSEQ multiplex PCR. The sample shows 55,000 to 65,000 clones, roughly 80% of them seen only once. Sequences were derived from peripheral blood, sampled 28 days after the second AZD1222 dose. Receptor source: an adult who received the AZD1222 COVID-19 vaccine.

The rearrangement joins TRBV9 to TRBJ2-2; D is ambiguous. Trimming shortened V by 3 bases and J by 7 bases, and 7 bases separated the two germline ends. Looked up from germline, CDR1 is SGDLS and CDR2 is YYNGEE. The CDR3 runs 12 residues. As DNA, the CDR3 is TGTGCCAGCAGCGCAGTAATCGGGGAGCTGTTTTTT. It is translated as CASSAVIGELFF. Full variable domain (missing parts from reference TRBV9 and TRBJ2-2): DSGVTQTPKHLITATGQRVTLRCSPRSGDLSVYWYQQSLDQGLQFLIQYYNGEERAKGNILERFSAQQFPDLHSELNLSSLELGDSALYFCASSAVIGELFFGEGSRLTVL.

The chain links TRBV7-9 to TRBJ2-5; maybe TRBD1 (5 bases). The CDR3 is 13 amino acids. V dropped 7 bases and J dropped 4 bases, with 13 bases sitting between them. In germline, CDR1 is SEHNR, CDR2 FQNEAQ (reference sequence). Written as DNA, the CDR3 is TGTGCCAGCAACCACCAGGGAATAGAGACCCAGTACTTC. It translates to CASNHQGIETQYF.

This chain connects TRBV6-1 to TRBJ2-7; no definite D call. The CDR3 contains 15 residues. CDR1 and CDR2 (germline): MNHNS, SASEGT. Between the trimmed V and J ends, which lost 3 bases and 4 bases, there was a span of 16 bases. The CDR3 loop is CASSEFVTEIYEQYF. DNA of the CDR3: TGTGCCAGCAGTGAGTTCGTAACAGAAATTTACGAGCAGTACTTC.

This clone has a single count. The chain has TRBV4-2 and TRBJ2-3; 9 nucleotides match TRBD2. This CDR3 comprises 17 residues. V trimming: 5 bases; J trimming: 0 bases; junction bases outside the gene matches: 9. The germline gives CDR1 LGHNA, CDR2 YNFKEQ. CDR3 sequence: CASSLGGGASSTDTQYF. The CDR3 nucleotides read TGTGCCAGCAGCTTAGGCGGGGGGGCCTCTAGCACAGATACGCAGTATTTT.

V is TRBV28 and J is TRBJ1-5, with a tentative D call TRBD1 (6 bases). The CDR3 is 15 residues long. Germline assignment: CDR1 MDHEN and CDR2 SYDVKM. V lost 6 bases and J 6 bases, leaving 18 bases between the germline ends. This CDR3 is CASSAYSYRVQPQHF. CDR3 DNA: TGTGCCAGCAGCGCCTATAGTTACAGGGTTCAGCCCCAGCATTTT.